The entry that follows covers one T cell receptor beta chain sequence. The antigen is undetermined. Assay used: immunoSEQ multiplex PCR; TCRdb lists only in-frame clones, some missing. The sample lists roughly 410,000 clones, 96% occurring once. The sample originates from a study of shared clonotypes between healthy human individuals. Findings and caveats of the study: Across subsets, estimated richness was generally greater for naive than for memory populations. An effect of sequencing depth on clonotype sharing among donors was expected.

The CDR3 length is 13 residues. Germline V gives CDR1 SQVTM, CDR2 ANQGSEA. This chain uses TRBV29-1 with TRBJ2-3; D perhaps matches TRBD1 (5 bases). The source material was memory CD8+ T cells sorted from blood. Subset: CD45RO+ cells pooled with CCR7-negative TemRA cells. This clonotype originated in a young man in good health. The CDR3 spells CTYRGHRTDTQYF. The CDR3 DNA reads TGCACCTATCGAGGACATCGCACAGATACGCAGTATTTT.